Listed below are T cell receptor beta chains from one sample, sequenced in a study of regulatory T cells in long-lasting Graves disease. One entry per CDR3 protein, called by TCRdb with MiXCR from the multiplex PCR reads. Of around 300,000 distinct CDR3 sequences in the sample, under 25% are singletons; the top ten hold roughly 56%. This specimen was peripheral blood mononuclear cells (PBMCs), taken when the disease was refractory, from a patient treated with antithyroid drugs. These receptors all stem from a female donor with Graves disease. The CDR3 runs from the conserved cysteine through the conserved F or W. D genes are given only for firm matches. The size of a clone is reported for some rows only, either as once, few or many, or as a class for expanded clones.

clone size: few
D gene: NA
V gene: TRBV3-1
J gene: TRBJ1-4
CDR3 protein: CASSAGARGKLFF
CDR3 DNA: TGTGCCAGCAGCGCCGGGGCCCGAGGGAAACTGTTTTTT

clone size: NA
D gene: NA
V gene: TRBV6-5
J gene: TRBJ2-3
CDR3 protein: CASSYPGDTQYF
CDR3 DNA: TGTGCCAGCAGTTACCCTGGAGATACGCAGTATTTT

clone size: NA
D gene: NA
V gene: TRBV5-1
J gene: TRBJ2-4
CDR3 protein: CVSKDDLAKNIQYF
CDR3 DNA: TGCGTCAGCAAGGACGATCTAGCCAAAAACATTCAGTACTTC

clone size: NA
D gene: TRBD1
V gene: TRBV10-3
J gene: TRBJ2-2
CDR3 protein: CAIRGQGAPGELFF
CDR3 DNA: TGTGCCATCAGGGGACAGGGGGCGCCAGGGGAGCTGTTTTTT

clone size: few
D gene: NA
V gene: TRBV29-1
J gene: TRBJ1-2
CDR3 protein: CSVEVGLGYTF
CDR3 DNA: TGCAGCGTTGAAGTTGGACTAGGCTACACCTTC

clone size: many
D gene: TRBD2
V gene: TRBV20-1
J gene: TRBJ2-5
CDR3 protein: CSAVLREGLRETQYF
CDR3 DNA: TGCAGTGCCGTCCTAAGGGAGGGCCTCCGAGAGACCCAGTACTTC

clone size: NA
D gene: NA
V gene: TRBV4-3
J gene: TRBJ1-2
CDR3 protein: CASSPLLEGSNYGYTF
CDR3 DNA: TGCGCCAGCAGCCCCTTGCTTGAGGGCAGCAACTATGGCTACACCTTC

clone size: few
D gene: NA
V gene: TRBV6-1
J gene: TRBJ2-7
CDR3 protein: CASTKNAHEQYF
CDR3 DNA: TGTGCCAGCACTAAAAATGCCCACGAGCAGTACTTC

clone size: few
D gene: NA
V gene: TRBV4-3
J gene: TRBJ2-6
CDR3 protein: CASSQDTGANVLTF
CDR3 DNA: TGCGCCAGCAGCCAAGATACTGGGGCCAACGTCCTGACTTTC

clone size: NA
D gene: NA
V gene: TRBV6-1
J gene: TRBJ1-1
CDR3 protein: CASNLNEINTEAFF
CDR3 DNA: TGTGCCAGCAACCTGAACGAGATTAACACTGAAGCTTTCTTT

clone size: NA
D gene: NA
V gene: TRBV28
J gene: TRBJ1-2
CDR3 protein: CASSRTPMGYGYTF
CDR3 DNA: TGTGCCAGTTCCAGGACCCCAATGGGTTATGGCTACACCTTC

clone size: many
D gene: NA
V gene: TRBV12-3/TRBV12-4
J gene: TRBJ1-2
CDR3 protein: CASSWESRANYGYTF
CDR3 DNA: TGTGCCAGCAGCTGGGAGTCTAGAGCTAACTATGGCTACACCTTC

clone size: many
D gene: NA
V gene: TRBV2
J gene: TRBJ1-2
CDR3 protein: CASRAGRGYGYTF
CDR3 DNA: TGTGCCAGCAGAGCGGGGCGAGGGTATGGCTACACCTTC

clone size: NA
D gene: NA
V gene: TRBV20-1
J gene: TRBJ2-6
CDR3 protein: CSADHAGANVLTF
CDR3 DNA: TGCAGTGCTGATCATGCTGGGGCCAACGTCCTGACTTTC

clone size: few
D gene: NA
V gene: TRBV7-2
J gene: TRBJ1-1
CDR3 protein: CASSPLGPEAFF
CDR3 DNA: TGTGCCAGCAGCCCCTTGGGGCCTGAAGCTTTCTTT

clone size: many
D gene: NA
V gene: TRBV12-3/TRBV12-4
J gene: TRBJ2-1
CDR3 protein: CASNSRTAKYTDKQFF
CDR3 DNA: TGTGCCAGCAATTCCCGGACAGCTAAGTACACCGATAAGCAGTTCTTC

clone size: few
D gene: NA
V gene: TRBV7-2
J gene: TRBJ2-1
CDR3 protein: CASSKDGNYNEQFF
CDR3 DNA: TGTGCCAGCAGCAAGGACGGAAACTACAATGAGCAGTTCTTC

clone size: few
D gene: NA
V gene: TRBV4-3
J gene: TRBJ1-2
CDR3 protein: CASSQEGQSITYGYTF
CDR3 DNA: TGCGCCAGCAGCCAAGAGGGGCAGTCAATAACGTATGGCTACACCTTC

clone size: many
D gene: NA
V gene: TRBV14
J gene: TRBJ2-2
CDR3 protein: CASSQVPSGELFF
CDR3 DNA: TGTGCCAGCAGCCAAGTACCTTCCGGGGAGCTGTTTTTT

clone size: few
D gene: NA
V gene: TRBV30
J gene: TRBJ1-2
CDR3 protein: CAWNMGGGYTF
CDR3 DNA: TGTGCCTGGAACATGGGGGGGGGCTACACCTTC

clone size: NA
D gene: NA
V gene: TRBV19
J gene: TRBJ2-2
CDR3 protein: CASSNSNTGELFF
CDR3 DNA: TGTGCCAGTAGTAACAGCAACACCGGGGAGCTGTTTTTT

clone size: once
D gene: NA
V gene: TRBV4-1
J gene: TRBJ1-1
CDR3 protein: CASSQAPGRTSGDTEAFF
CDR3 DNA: TGCGCCAGCAGCCAAGCCCCGGGACGTACCAGTGGGGACACTGAAGCTTTCTTT

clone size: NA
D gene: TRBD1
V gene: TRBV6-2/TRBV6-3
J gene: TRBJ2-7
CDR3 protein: CASSPTGLNEQYF
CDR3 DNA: TGTGCCAGCAGTCCGACAGGGTTGAACGAGCAGTACTTC

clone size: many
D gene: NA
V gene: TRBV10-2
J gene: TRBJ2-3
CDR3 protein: CATNGAVSTDTQYF
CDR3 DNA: TGCGCCACCAACGGGGCAGTTAGCACAGATACGCAGTATTTT

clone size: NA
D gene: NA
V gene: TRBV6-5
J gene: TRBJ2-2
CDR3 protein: CASSYGRYTGELFF
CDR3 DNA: TGTGCCAGCAGTTACGGGAGGTACACCGGGGAGCTGTTTTTT

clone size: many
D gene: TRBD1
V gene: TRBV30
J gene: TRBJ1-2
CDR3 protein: CAWSPGQGARGYTF
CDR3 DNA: TGTGCCTGGAGTCCCGGACAGGGGGCGCGGGGCTACACCTTC

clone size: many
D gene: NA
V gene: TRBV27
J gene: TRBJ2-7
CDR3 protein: CASSSGNSYEQYF
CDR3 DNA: TGTGCCAGCAGTTCTGGGAACTCCTACGAGCAGTACTTC

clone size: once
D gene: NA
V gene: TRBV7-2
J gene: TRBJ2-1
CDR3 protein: CATGSSQNYNEQSF
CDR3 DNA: TGTGCCACAGGTTCCTCCCAGAACTACAATGAGCAGTCCTTC

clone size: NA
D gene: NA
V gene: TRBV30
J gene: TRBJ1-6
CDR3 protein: CAWQESEGSPLHF
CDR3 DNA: TGTGCCTGGCAAGAGTCGGAGGGGTCACCCCTCCACTTT

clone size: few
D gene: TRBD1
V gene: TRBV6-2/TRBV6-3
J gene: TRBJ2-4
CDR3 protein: CASSYRPGQGNIQYF
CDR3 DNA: TGTGCCAGCAGTTATCGGCCGGGACAGGGAAACATTCAGTACTTC

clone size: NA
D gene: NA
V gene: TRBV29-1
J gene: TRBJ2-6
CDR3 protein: CSVERQGSIGGANVLTF
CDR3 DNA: TGCAGCGTTGAAAGGCAGGGAAGTATTGGGGGGGCCAACGTCCTGACTTTC

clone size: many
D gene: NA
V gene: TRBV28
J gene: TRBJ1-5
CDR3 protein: CASEGTWGNQPQHF
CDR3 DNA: TGTGCCAGCGAGGGGACATGGGGCAATCAGCCCCAGCATTTT

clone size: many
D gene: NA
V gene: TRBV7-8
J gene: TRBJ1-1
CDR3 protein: CASSLGIRGNTEAFF
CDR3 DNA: TGTGCCAGCAGCTTAGGGATAAGGGGGAACACTGAAGCTTTCTTT

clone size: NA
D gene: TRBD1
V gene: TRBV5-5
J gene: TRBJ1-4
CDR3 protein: CASSPRAGTGEKLFF
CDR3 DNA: TGTGCCAGCAGCCCCCGGGCGGGGACAGGTGAAAAACTGTTTTTT

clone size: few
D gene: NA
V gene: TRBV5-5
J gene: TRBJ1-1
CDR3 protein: CASSLGPLGETEAFF
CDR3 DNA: TGTGCCAGCAGCTTGGGGCCGTTAGGGGAAACTGAAGCTTTCTTT

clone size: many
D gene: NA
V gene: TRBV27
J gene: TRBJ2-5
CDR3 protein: CASSGREETQYF
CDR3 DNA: TGTGCCAGCAGTGGCAGGGAAGAGACCCAGTACTTC

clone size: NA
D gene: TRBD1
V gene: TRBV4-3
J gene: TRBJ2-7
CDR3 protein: CASSQDWVGQGAYEQYF
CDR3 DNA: TGCGCCAGCAGCCAAGATTGGGTGGGACAGGGGGCCTACGAGCAGTACTTC

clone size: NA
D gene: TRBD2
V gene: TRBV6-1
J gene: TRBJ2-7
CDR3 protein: CASSGVSGRASGEQYF
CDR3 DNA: TGTGCCAGCAGTGGAGTCAGCGGGAGGGCCTCTGGCGAGCAGTACTTC

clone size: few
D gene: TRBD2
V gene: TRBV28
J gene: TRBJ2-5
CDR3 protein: CASSFASGETQYF
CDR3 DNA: TGTGCCAGCAGTTTCGCTAGCGGGGAGACCCAGTACTTC

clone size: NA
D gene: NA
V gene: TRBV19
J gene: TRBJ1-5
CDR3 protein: CASSIWGYSNQPQHF
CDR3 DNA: TGTGCCAGTAGTATCTGGGGATATAGCAATCAGCCCCAGCATTTT

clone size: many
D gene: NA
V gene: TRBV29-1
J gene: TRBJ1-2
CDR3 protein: CSATVWAYGYTF
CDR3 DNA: TGCAGCGCCACGGTGTGGGCCTATGGCTACACCTTC

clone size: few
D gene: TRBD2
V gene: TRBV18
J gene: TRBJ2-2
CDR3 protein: CASSPLRTRDTGELFF
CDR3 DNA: TGTGCCAGCTCACCACTCAGGACTAGGGACACCGGGGAGCTGTTTTTT

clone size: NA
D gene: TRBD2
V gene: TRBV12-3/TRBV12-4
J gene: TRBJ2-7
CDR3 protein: CASSPRLAGVRYEQYF
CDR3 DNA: TGTGCCAGCAGTCCTCGACTAGCGGGAGTTCGTTACGAGCAGTACTTC

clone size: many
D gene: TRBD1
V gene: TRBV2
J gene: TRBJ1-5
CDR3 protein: CASSELNRGSNQPQHF
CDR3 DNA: TGTGCCAGCAGCGAACTTAACAGGGGTAGCAATCAGCCCCAGCATTTT

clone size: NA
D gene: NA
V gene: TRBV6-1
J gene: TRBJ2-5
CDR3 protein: CASSPVMQGASAGEETQYF
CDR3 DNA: TGTGCCAGCTCACCAGTCATGCAGGGCGCGAGCGCTGGGGAAGAGACCCAGTACTTC

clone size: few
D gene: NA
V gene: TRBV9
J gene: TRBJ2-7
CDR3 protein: CASSVSTGPSYEQYF
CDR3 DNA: TGTGCCAGCAGCGTCAGTACAGGGCCCTCCTACGAGCAGTACTTC

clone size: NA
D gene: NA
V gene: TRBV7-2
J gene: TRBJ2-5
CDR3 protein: CASSKDQGETQYF
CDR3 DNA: TGTGCCAGCAGCAAGGACCAAGGCGAGACCCAGTACTTC

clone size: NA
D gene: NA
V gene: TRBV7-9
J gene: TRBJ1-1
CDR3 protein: CASSDSGTLNTEAFF
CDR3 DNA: TGTGCCAGCAGTGACTCCGGGACTTTGAACACTGAAGCTTTCTTT

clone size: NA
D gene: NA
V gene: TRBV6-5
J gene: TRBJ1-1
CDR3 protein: CASSYSRDGTEAFF
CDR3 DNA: TGTGCCAGCAGTTACTCCAGGGACGGCACTGAAGCTTTCTTT

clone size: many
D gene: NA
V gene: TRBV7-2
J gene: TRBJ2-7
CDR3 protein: CASSPEVRREQYF
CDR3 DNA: TGTGCCAGCAGCCCCGAAGTTAGACGGGAGCAGTACTTC